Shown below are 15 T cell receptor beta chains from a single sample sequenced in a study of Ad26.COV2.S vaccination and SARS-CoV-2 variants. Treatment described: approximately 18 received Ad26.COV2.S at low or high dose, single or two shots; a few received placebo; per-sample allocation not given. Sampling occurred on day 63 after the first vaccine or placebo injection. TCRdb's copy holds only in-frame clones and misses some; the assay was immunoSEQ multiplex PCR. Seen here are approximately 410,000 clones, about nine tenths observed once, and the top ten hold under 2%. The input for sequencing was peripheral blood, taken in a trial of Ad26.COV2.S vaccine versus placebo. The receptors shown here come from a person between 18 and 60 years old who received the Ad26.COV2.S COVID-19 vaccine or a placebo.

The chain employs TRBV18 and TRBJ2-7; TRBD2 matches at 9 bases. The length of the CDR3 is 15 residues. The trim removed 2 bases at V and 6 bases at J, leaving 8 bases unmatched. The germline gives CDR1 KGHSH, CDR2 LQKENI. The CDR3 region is CASSPTVAGAIEQYF. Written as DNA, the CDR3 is TGTGCCAGCTCACCAACGGTAGCGGGGGCCATCGAGCAGTACTTC. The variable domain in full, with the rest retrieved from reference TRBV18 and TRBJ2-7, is NAGVMQNPRHLVRRRGQEARLRCSPMKGHSHVYWYRQLPEEGLKFMVYLQKENIIDESGMPKERFSAEFPKEGPSILRIQQVVRGDSAAYFCASSPTVAGAIEQYFGPGTRLTVT.

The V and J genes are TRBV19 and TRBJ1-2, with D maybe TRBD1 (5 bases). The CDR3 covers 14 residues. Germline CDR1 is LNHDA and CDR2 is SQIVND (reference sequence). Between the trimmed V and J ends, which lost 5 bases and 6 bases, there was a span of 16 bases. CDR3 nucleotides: TGTGCCAGTAGTGATCGGAAGGGAGGGGATGGCTACACCTTC. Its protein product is CASSDRKGGDGYTF.

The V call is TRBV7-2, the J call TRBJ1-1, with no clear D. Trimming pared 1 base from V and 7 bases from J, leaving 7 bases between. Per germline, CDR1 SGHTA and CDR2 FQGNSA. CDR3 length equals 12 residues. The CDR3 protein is CASSLDPHEAFF. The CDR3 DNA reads TGTGCCAGCAGCTTAGATCCGCATGAAGCTTTCTTT. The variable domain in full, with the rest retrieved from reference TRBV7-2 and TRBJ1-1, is GAGVSQSPSNKVTEKGKDVELRCDPISGHTALYWYRQSLGQGLEFLIYFQGNSAPDKSGLPSDRFSAERTGGSVSTLTIQRTQQEDSAVYLCASSLDPHEAFFGQGTRLTVV.

The CDR3 DNA reads TGTGCCAGCAGCTTACGTAAGACTAGCACAGATACGCAGTATTTT. This codes for CASSLRKTSTDTQYF. The V gene is TRBV5-6, the J gene TRBJ2-3, with D hard to call. V shed 2 bases and J shed 0 bases, with 10 bases lying between them. This CDR3 has 15 amino acids. CDR1 and CDR2 (germline): SGHDT, YYEEEE.

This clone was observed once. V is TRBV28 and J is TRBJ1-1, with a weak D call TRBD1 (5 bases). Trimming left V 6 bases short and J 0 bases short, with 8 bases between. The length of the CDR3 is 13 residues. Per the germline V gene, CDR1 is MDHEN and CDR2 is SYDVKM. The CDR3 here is CASRLTVNTEAFF. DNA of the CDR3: TGTGCCAGCAGGCTGACAGTGAACACTGAAGCTTTCTTT. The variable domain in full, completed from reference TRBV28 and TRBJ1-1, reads DVKVTQSSRYLVKRTGEKVFLECVQDMDHENMFWYRQDPGLGLRLIYFSYDVKMKEKGDIPEGYSVSREKKERFSLILESASTNQTSMYLCASRLTVNTEAFFGQGTRLTVV.

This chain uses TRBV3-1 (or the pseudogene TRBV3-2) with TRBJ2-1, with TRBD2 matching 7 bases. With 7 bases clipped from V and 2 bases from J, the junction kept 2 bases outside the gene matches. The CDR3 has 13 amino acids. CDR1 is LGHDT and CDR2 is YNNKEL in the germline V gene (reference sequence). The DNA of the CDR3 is TGTGCCAGCACCGGGGGGACCTACAATGAGCAGTTCTTC. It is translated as CASTGGTYNEQFF.

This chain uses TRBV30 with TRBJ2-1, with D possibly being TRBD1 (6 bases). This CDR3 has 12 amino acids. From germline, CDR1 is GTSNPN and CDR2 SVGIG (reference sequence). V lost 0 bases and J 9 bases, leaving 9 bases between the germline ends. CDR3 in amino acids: CAWSVGRGEQFF. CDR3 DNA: TGTGCCTGGAGTGTGGGCAGGGGTGAGCAGTTCTTC.

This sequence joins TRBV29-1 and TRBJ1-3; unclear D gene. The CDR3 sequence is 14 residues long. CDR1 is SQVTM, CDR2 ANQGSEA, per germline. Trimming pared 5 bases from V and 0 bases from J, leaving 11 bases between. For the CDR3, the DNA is TGCAGCGTTCTGGTCAGCTTCTCTGGAAACACCATATATTTT. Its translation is CSVLVSFSGNTIYF.

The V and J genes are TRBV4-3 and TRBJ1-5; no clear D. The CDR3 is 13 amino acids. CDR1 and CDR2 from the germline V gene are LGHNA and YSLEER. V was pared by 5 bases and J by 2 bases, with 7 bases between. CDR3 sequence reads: CASSATRNQPQHF. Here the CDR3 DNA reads TGCGCCAGCAGCGCCACGCGCAATCAGCCCCAGCATTTT.

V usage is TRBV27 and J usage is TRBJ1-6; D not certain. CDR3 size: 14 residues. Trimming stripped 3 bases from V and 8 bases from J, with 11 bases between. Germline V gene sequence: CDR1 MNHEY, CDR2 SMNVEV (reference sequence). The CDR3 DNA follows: TGTGCCAGCAGTTTGCCTGGAGCATATTCACCCCTCCACTTT. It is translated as CASSLPGAYSPLHF.

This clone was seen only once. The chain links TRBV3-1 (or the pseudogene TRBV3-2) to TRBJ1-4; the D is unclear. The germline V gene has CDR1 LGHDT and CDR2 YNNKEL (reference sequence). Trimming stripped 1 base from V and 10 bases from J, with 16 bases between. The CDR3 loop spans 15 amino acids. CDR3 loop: CASSQVDEGMRKLFF. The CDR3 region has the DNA TGTGCCAGCAGCCAAGTTGATGAAGGGATGAGAAAACTGTTTTTT.

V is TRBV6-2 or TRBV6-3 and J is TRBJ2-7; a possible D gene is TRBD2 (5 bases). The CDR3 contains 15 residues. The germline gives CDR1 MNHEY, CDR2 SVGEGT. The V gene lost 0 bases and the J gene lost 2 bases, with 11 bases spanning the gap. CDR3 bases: TGTGCCAGCAGTTACTCGAGGGTCAAAACCTACGAGCAGTACTTC. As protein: CASSYSRVKTYEQYF.

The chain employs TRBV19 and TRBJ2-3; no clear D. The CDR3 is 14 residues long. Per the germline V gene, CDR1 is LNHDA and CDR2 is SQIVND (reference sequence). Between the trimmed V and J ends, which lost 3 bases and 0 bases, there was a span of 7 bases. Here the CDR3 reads CASSISASTDTQYF. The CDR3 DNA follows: TGTGCCAGTAGTATCAGCGCTAGCACAGATACGCAGTATTTT.

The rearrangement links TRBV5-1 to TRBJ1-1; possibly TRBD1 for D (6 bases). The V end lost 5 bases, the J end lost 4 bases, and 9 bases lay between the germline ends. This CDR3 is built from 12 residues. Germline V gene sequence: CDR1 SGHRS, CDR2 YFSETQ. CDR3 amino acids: CASRGGLTEAFF. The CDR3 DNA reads TGCGCCAGCAGAGGGGGGCTCACTGAAGCTTTCTTT.

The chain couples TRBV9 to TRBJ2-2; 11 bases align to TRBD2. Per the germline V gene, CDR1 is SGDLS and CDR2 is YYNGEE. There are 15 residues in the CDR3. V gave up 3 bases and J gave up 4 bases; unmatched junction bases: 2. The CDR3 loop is CASSALAGGTGELFF. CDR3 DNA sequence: TGTGCCAGCAGCGCCCTAGCGGGGGGCACCGGGGAGCTGTTTTTT.